Below, one TCR beta chain is given with its context. Mismatch with germline at one junction end may stem from a read error. This entry belongs to a study of blood T cell repertoires in COVID-19. Background on the study: The samples span acute and convalescent COVID-19 from the United States, Italy and Spain.

This CDR3 is built from 15 residues. Germline CDR1 SSHAT, CDR2 FNYEAQ (reference sequence). Using immunoSEQ multiplex PCR, the repertoire was profiled, and TCRdb retains in-frame clones only, with some absent. The profile shows over 45,000 clones, about four fifths of them singletons. The chain links TRBV7-7 to TRBJ1-1; D remains ambiguous. The receptor comes from an older man with active COVID-19. Sequencing was performed on peripheral blood. The chain's CDR3 is CASSPFSGQNTEAFF. The CDR3 nucleotides are TGTGCTAGCAGCCCATTTAGTGGGCAGAACACTGAAGCTTTCTTT.